This passage covers 5 T cell receptor beta chains from one sample sequenced in a study of vaccination and CD4 T cells after COVID-19. Indicated treatment: roughly 10-day PBMC culture with coronavirus spike peptide pools or control peptides (ViraFEST assay). The Oncomine TCR Beta short-read assay sequenced DNA from cultured CD4+ T cells. TCRdb used MiXCR to reprocess the PCR reads, holding one entry per CDR3 protein. The table lists some 20,000 distinct CDR3 sequences, just under 45% of them singletons. Which antigens these TCRs recognize remains unknown. The source material was CD4+ T cells from blood, cultured in vitro. The receptors shown here come from a human donor who had recovered from COVID-19.

This clonotype was detected only a few times. The chain couples TRBV7-3 to TRBJ2-2, with 8 bases identical to TRBD2. J lost 5 bases, V lost 6 bases, and 8 bases had no gene match. The CDR3 has 15 amino acids. Germline-derived CDR1 and CDR2 are SGHTA and FQGTGA. The CDR3 loop is CASSNSGVRTGELFF. The CDR3 bases are TGTGCCAGCAGTAATAGCGGGGTTAGGACCGGGGAGCTGTTTTTT.

The chain carries TRBV20-1 and TRBJ1-4; a weak D match, TRBD1 (6 bases). CDR1 is DFQATT, CDR2 SNEGSKA, per germline (reference sequence). This CDR3 spans 14 amino acids. V was clipped by 8 bases and J by 1 base, with 14 bases between them. The CDR3 here is CSTRPGVTNEKLFF. DNA for the CDR3: TGCAGTACCCGCCCAGGGGTAACTAATGAAAAACTGTTTTTT.

This clonotype was counted between two and nine times. The chain combines TRBV4-1 with TRBJ1-1; the D gene is possibly TRBD1 (5 bases). Germline V CDR1 and CDR2: MGHRA, YSYEKL. Trimming removed 7 bases from V and 3 bases from J, with 15 bases in between. The CDR3 length is 14 residues. CDR3 DNA sequence: TGCGCCAGCACCCTACAGGTCGTAGACACTGAAGCTTTCTTT. It is translated as CASTLQVVDTEAFF.

The chain carries TRBV10-3 and TRBJ2-3; TRBD2 matches at 8 bases. The germline gives CDR1 ENHRY, CDR2 SYGVKD. The CDR3 is 13 amino acids. Trimming at V came to 5 bases and at J to 4 bases, leaving 2 bases not matched to a gene. This chain's CDR3 is CAISPGGADTQYF. The DNA for the CDR3 is TGTGCCATCAGTCCGGGAGGGGCAGATACGCAGTATTTT.

Only a few counts were recorded for this clonotype. The rearrangement uses TRBV19 and TRBJ1-6; D is undetermined. The V end lost 5 bases, the J end lost 3 bases, and 11 bases lay between the germline ends. Germline V gene sequence: CDR1 LNHDA, CDR2 SQIVND (reference sequence). CDR3 length equals 15 residues. The CDR3 DNA reads TGTGCCAGTAGTTCGAAGAGAGTCTATAATTCACCCCTCCACTTT. It is translated as CASSSKRVYNSPLHF.